A single sample is the source of the 4 T cell receptor beta chains below, sequenced in a study of T cells after yellow fever vaccination. MiXCR, applied by TCRdb to the 5' RACE reads, yields one record per CDR3 protein. The sample has about 220,000 distinct CDR3 sequences; 3% to 3.5% are singletons. Sequenced material: CD4+ T cells sorted from PBMCs, taken 10 days after the yellow fever booster vaccination. These TCRs come from a man aged 18 to 30 who received the YFV17D yellow fever vaccine.

This clonotype was detected ten times or more. The V gene is TRBV3-1, the J gene TRBJ1-1; maybe TRBD1 (5 bases). Germline CDR1 and CDR2: LGHDT and YNNKEL (reference sequence). CDR3 size: 13 residues. The V end lost 6 bases, the J end lost 3 bases, and 11 bases lay between the germline ends. The CDR3 here is CASRKTVYTEAFF. The CDR3 DNA follows: TGTGCCAGCAGGAAGACAGTGTACACTGAAGCTTTCTTT.

This clonotype appeared many times. V usage is TRBV7-6 and J usage is TRBJ1-1; D remains unclear. The germline V gene has CDR1 SGHVS and CDR2 FNYEAQ. With 3 bases removed from V and 4 bases from J, the gap between germline ends came to 12 bases. This CDR3 spans 14 amino acids. The CDR3, as DNA: TGTGCCAGCAGCTTTGCCGGGCGGGGCACTGAAGCTTTCTTT. It yields the protein CASSFAGRGTEAFF.

Ten or more counts support this clonotype. The DNA of the CDR3 is TGTGCCATCAGTGAGTCGACTAGCGGCTCCTACAATGAGCAGTTCTTC. It yields the protein CAISESTSGSYNEQFF. The chain combines TRBV10-3 with TRBJ2-1; 9 nucleotides match TRBD2. The length of the CDR3 is 16 residues. The V and J ends lost 0 bases and 0 bases, in that order; junction bases with no gene match: 0. CDR1 is ENHRY and CDR2 is SYGVKD in the germline V gene.

This clonotype showed up many times. The V and J genes are TRBV15 and TRBJ2-1; D might be TRBD1 (6 bases). The CDR3 length is 14 residues. The V end was cut by 5 bases, the J end by 9 bases, with 17 bases between. Per the germline V gene, CDR1 is LNHNV and CDR2 is YYDKDF (reference sequence). CDR3 nucleotide sequence: TGTGCCACCAGCTTCGTCAGGGGATCCAGTGAGCAGTTCTTC. It codes for CATSFVRGSSEQFF.